This T cell receptor beta chain was identified during a study of blood T cell repertoires in COVID-19 (dated by TCRdb to about 2020). The study in broad terms: Samples covering the acute and convalescent phases of COVID-19 were provided by collaborators in the United States, Italy and Spain. The prospective study material was composed of cDNA or gDNA derived from T cells, B-cell-depleted T cells, or PBMCs. The dataset comprised deeply sampled blood TCRbeta repertoires from subjects exposed to, actively infected with, or recovered from COVID-19. A freely available public database, intended as a resource for researchers studying the immune response to SARS-CoV-2, is where the repertoires were released. The samples were drawn from the first 160 participants of the ongoing ImmuneRACE study and from 1,254 subjects provided by 6 global collaborators. Sample metadata almost always included a de-identified subject ID, COVID-19 status, age in years and sex. Where available, HLA class I and class II types were taken from metadata supplied by the sample provider and were not determined by assay-based typing. General conclusions and limits of the study: Clinical and demographic metadata were provided uncurated, with the amount varying by source and participant.

TCRbeta CDR3 regions were amplified from genomic DNA by means of the immunoSEQ Assay, a bias-controlled multiplex PCR. On the study's bioinformatics: The number of nucleated cells in each sample was estimated from the amplification of reference gene primers within the assay. Sequence reads were collapsed and filtered to measure the absolute abundance of every unique TCRbeta CDR3 rearrangement. Productive Simpson clonality was computed per sample as the square root of Simpson's diversity index over productive rearrangements. Not all clones reach the TCRdb copy of this immuneACCESS table, which keeps in-frame sequences only. Checked studies attribute under half of the gap to unresolved V genes and leave the rest unexplained. From that table come the V and J calls and clone size; the DNA was used to work out D and trimming. Within this sample are 280,000 or so clones, with about 83% of them counted one time only. The ten largest clones add up to about 5.5% of the sample.

CDR1 and CDR2, looked up from the germline V gene (reference sequence), are SEHNR and FQNEAQ. The V end gives up 3 bases and the J end 6 bases, leaving 9 bases in the junction not matched to a gene. The CDR3 goes from the cysteine to the phenylalanine over 16 residues. Only CDR3 DNA remains: 48 bases, in frame from the first base. Participants in the prospective study were enrolled through a virtual design, were aged about 18 to 90 years, and lived in approximately 24 United States geographic areas. To assign participants to cohorts, the prospective study relied on clinical history that participants themselves reported in a screening survey and a study questionnaire. ImmuneRACE Cohort 3 recovered participants were defined by two consecutive negative NP/OP PCR tests, healthcare professional clearance, or symptom resolution. In the prospective study, mobile phlebotomists collected whole blood, serum and a nasopharyngeal or oropharyngeal swab from each participant. Prospective study participants could optionally give additional blood draws and questionnaires over an approximately 2-month period. Blood samples from the prospective study were shipped frozen or at room temperature prior to DNA extraction.

In the case of this clone: This clone's antigen is unknown. No qualities accompany the bases; no much larger clone lies one base away.

The V and J segments used are TRBV7-9 and TRBJ2-1, with TRBD1 matching 9 junction bases. The sequence came from a woman aged 40 to 55 who had recovered from COVID-19. Material for sequencing was PBMCs or T cells enriched from blood (not recorded which). In nucleotide form, the sequence is TGTGCCAGCAGCTTTCGTCCGGGACAGGGATCCAATGAGCAGTTCTTC. Its coded protein is CASSFRPGQGSNEQFF.